The 32 T cell receptor beta chains below were found in one sample sequenced in a study of identical twins. Each CDR3 protein is one row after TCRdb ran MiXCR on the 5' RACE reads. There are a few hundred thousand distinct CDR3 sequences in the sample; nearly 10% occur only once, and around 3.1% lies in the top ten. The data also belong to a second study, concerning yellow fever vaccine responses in identical twins.

The sample was PBMCs. Every receptor here comes from a young woman in good health.

This clonotype came up many times. The chain joins TRBV28 to TRBJ2-7, with 10 positions matching TRBD2. Germline V gene sequence: CDR1 MDHEN, CDR2 SYDVKM. V lost 6 bases and J lost 3; bases outside the gene matches: 8. CDR3 length: 15 amino acids. The DNA of the CDR3 is TGTGCCAGCAGCCGCCTAGCGGGAGACGTCTACGAGCAGTACTTC. Translating it yields CASSRLAGDVYEQYF.

The sample holds many counts of this clonotype. The gene calls are TRBV5-1 and TRBJ1-1; possible D gene TRBD1, 5 bases. The germline V gene has CDR1 SGHRS and CDR2 YFSETQ. Trimming stripped 1 base from V and 6 bases from J, with 10 bases between. The CDR3 is 13 residues long. The chain's CDR3 is CASSLRGGAEAFF. For the CDR3, the DNA is TGCGCCAGCAGCTTGCGGGGGGGGGCTGAAGCTTTCTTT.

This clonotype showed up many times. V is TRBV6-1 and J is TRBJ2-7; tentatively, D is TRBD1 (5 bases). CDR1 is MNHNS and CDR2 is SASEGT in the germline V gene. The V end lost 3 bases, the J end lost 0 bases, and 18 bases lay between the germline ends. There are 17 residues in the CDR3. CDR3 protein: CASSDFLQPRGSYEQYF. DNA for the CDR3: TGTGCCAGCAGTGATTTTCTCCAGCCAAGGGGCTCCTACGAGCAGTACTTC.

Many counts were recorded for this clonotype. The chain couples TRBV29-1 to TRBJ1-4; no definite D call. Between the trimmed V and J ends, which lost 4 bases and 8 bases, there was a span of 11 bases. CDR1 is SQVTM and CDR2 is ANQGSEA in the germline V gene. This CDR3 region has 12 residues. CDR3 loop: CSVAPGGEKLFF. CDR3 bases: TGCAGCGTTGCACCGGGAGGAGAAAAACTGTTTTTT.

At least ten counts were recorded for this clonotype. The chain joins TRBV27 to TRBJ2-1, with D maybe TRBD1 (6 bases). This CDR3 comprises 14 residues. The V end was cut by 6 bases, the J end by 4 bases, with 13 bases between. Germline loops: CDR1 MNHEY, CDR2 SMNVEV (reference sequence). CDR3 nucleotide sequence: TGTGCCAGCAGAACAGGGCTGGGTTACAATGAGCAGTTCTTC. Amino acid sequence: CASRTGLGYNEQFF.

On this clonotype: Sequence at one end of the junction differs from germline and may be a read error. The chain uses TRBV7-9 and TRBJ2-3; the D call may be TRBD1 or TRBD2 (6 bases each). The CDR3 sequence is 15 residues long. CDR1 and CDR2 from the germline V gene are SEHNR and FQNEAQ (reference sequence). The DNA of the CDR3 is TGTGCCAGCAGCTCTTTCCGGGGGCGCACAGATATGCAGTATTTT. This encodes CASSSFRGRTDMQYF.

This clonotype showed up just a few times. The rearrangement joins TRBV24-1 to TRBJ2-5, with TRBD2 matching over 10 bases. The CDR3 runs to 22 residues. J lost 1 base, V lost 8 bases, and 27 bases had no gene match. Germline loops: CDR1 KGHDR, CDR2 SFDVKD. CDR3 nucleotide sequence: TGTGCCACCAAGGATCCAGCGGGGGGGCCCGGGTTTTTCGTTTTCGGCCAAGAGACCCAGTACTTC. It is translated as CATKDPAGGPGFFVFGQETQYF.

This clonotype was picked up a small number of times. CDR3 region: CASSQDHGLTGNEQFF. Here the CDR3 DNA reads TGCGCCAGCAGCCAAGATCACGGTCTAACTGGCAATGAGCAGTTCTTC. The rearrangement joins TRBV4-3 to TRBJ2-1; D gene ambiguous. This CDR3 has 16 residues. The V end lost 0 bases, the J end lost 6 bases, and 15 bases lay between the germline ends. Germline CDR1 and CDR2: LGHNA and YSLEER.

This clonotype was seen a handful of times. V and J are TRBV7-2 and TRBJ1-1, with 10 bases fitting TRBD1. The germline V gene has CDR1 SGHTA and CDR2 FQGNSA. The J segment lost 6 bases and the V segment lost 6 bases, leaving 16 bases of the junction unmatched. This CDR3 spans 17 amino acids. CDR3 residues: CASRFGTGAAERAEAFF. CDR3 coding DNA: TGTGCCAGCAGATTTGGGACAGGGGCAGCGGAACGAGCTGAAGCTTTCTTT.

This clonotype was observed a few times. The V and J genes are TRBV20-1 and TRBJ1-5, with 8 bases fitting TRBD1. V shed 4 bases, J shed 5 bases, and the junction held 4 bases outside the gene matches. CDR1 and CDR2 (germline): DFQATT, SNEGSKA (reference sequence). The CDR3 sequence is 13 residues long. The CDR3 DNA reads as TGCAGTGCTATGGGACAGGTCGATCAGCCCCAGCATTTT. Translation gives CSAMGQVDQPQHF.

This clonotype was seen a few times. The chain combines TRBV29-1 with TRBJ2-3; 11 bases map to TRBD2. With 2 bases clipped from V and 10 bases from J, the junction kept 8 bases outside the gene matches. Germline V gene lookup returns CDR1 SQVTM and CDR2 ANQGSEA. CDR3 length equals 14 residues. Here the CDR3 reads CSVEPSGGLFPQYF. The DNA for the CDR3 is TGCAGCGTTGAACCTAGCGGGGGGTTATTCCCGCAGTATTTT.

The chain recombines TRBV7-8 with TRBJ2-7, with 8 bases fitting TRBD2. With V trimmed by 3 bases and J by 7 bases, 5 bases remained unmatched. There are 13 residues in the CDR3. CDR1 is SGHVS, CDR2 FQNEAQ, per germline. The CDR3 sequence: CASSFGRADEQYF. CDR3 nucleotide sequence: TGTGCCAGCAGCTTCGGGAGGGCTGATGAGCAGTACTTC.

This clonotype was counted many times. J is TRBJ2-7 and V is TRBV13, with 8 bases aligning to TRBD1. Germline V gene lookup returns CDR1 PRHDT and CDR2 FYEKMQ (reference sequence). The V gene end was trimmed by 3 bases and the J gene end by 3 bases; junction bases not matched to a gene: 4. The CDR3 is 14 residues long. CDR3 amino acids: CASSFSGQDYEQYF. The DNA for the CDR3 is TGTGCCAGCAGCTTTTCGGGACAGGACTACGAGCAGTACTTC.

In this sample, this clonotype turned up many times. V is TRBV7-2 and J is TRBJ2-5, with D unresolved. CDR3 length: 15 residues. Trimming took off 2 bases at V and 1 base at J, with 11 bases between the two ends. The V gene's germline CDR1 is SGHTA and CDR2 FQGNSA. The CDR3 here is CASSLMMVFQETQYF. The CDR3 DNA reads TGTGCCAGCAGCTTAATGATGGTTTTCCAAGAGACCCAGTACTTC.

This clonotype was detected ten times or more. The CDR3 DNA reads TGTGCCAGCAGCGCCCGGGGGGCCGCCATTAACAATGAGCAGTTCTTC. Protein: CASSARGAAINNEQFF. The chain is built from TRBV7-9 and TRBJ2-1; possibly TRBD2 for D (7 bases). CDR1 SEHNR and CDR2 FQNEAQ come from the germline V gene (reference sequence). The length of the CDR3 is 16 residues. The V gene lost 5 bases and the J gene lost 5 bases, with 19 bases spanning the gap.

In its sample, this clonotype was seen a few times. V usage is TRBV18 and J usage is TRBJ2-7; D is undetermined. There are 13 residues in the CDR3. Germline V gene lookup returns CDR1 KGHSH and CDR2 LQKENI. Trimming removed 2 bases at V and 1 base at J, with 6 bases between. CDR3 protein: CASSPSWSYEQYF. CDR3 nucleotides: TGTGCCAGCTCACCAAGTTGGTCCTACGAGCAGTACTTC.

The genes are TRBV5-1 and TRBJ2-5; 7 bases are a match to TRBD2. This CDR3 has 15 amino acids. CDR1 is SGHRS, CDR2 YFSETQ, per germline. With 0 bases clipped from V and 2 bases from J, the junction kept 4 bases outside the gene matches. The CDR3 region is CASSLAASGQETQYF. Written as DNA, the CDR3 is TGCGCCAGCAGCTTGGCCGCTAGCGGTCAAGAGACCCAGTACTTC.

This clonotype was counted many times. V gene TRBV5-1 combines with J gene TRBJ1-1; TRBD1 might be the D (6 bases). The CDR3 is 15 residues long. In germline, CDR1 is SGHRS, CDR2 YFSETQ. With 1 base removed from V and 3 bases from J, the gap between germline ends came to 13 bases. The CDR3 region has the DNA TGCGCCAGCAGCTTGATAGACAGGTTGGACACTGAAGCTTTCTTT. Protein sequence: CASSLIDRLDTEAFF.

The chain links TRBV4-2 to TRBJ2-2, with 9 bases identical to TRBD2. Germline V gives CDR1 LGHNA, CDR2 YNFKEQ. Trimming at V came to 3 bases and at J to 8 bases, leaving 10 bases not matched to a gene. The CDR3 is 16 residues long. CDR3 coding DNA: TGTGCCAGCAGCCAGGGCCTAGCGGGACAAGGGGGGGAGCTGTTTTTT. It is translated as CASSQGLAGQGGELFF.

This clonotype has a handful of counts. The chain carries TRBV5-5 and TRBJ1-5, with TRBD1 as a possible D gene (6 bases). Germline values: CDR1 SGHKS, CDR2 YYEKEE (reference sequence). The CDR3 length is 17 residues. V dropped 5 bases and J dropped 6 bases, with 24 bases sitting between them. In DNA form, the CDR3 reads TGTGCCAGCAGAGCTACAGGGACGGGTATCGGCGGTCAGCCCCAGCATTTT. This codes for CASRATGTGIGGQPQHF.

CDR3 loop: CASSLGYDPSYTF. As DNA, the CDR3 is TGTGCCAGCAGTTTGGGCTACGATCCCAGCTACACCTTC. The chain has TRBV7-9 and TRBJ1-2; D ambiguous. Germline CDR1 SEHNR, CDR2 FQNEAQ (reference sequence). With 6 bases removed from V and 9 bases from J, the gap between germline ends came to 17 bases. There are 13 residues in the CDR3.

V usage is TRBV5-1 and J usage is TRBJ2-1, with 14 bases aligning to TRBD2. Per the germline V gene, CDR1 is SGHRS and CDR2 is YFSETQ. The J segment lost 9 bases and the V segment lost 4 bases, leaving 12 bases of the junction unmatched. This CDR3 spans 17 amino acids. CDR3 nucleotide sequence: TGCGCCAGCAGCCCCCCGGGACTAGCGGGGGTAGGGAGTGAGCAGTTCTTC. It yields the protein CASSPPGLAGVGSEQFF. Drawing the rest from reference TRBV5-1 and TRBJ2-1, the complete variable domain is KAGVTQTPRYLIKTRGQQVTLSCSPISGHRSVSWYQQTPGQGLQFLFEYFSETQRNKGNFPGRFSGRQFSNSRSEMNVSTLELGDSALYLCASSPPGLAGVGSEQFFGPGTRLTVL.

This clonotype was detected ten times or more. The chain employs TRBV7-9 and TRBJ1-4, with 11 bases fitting TRBD1. CDR3 size: 16 residues. V trimming: 5 bases; J trimming: 8 bases; junction bases outside the gene matches: 10. CDR1 SEHNR and CDR2 FQNEAQ come from the germline V gene (reference sequence). The CDR3 reads CASSERTGGRLEKLFF. The DNA for the CDR3 is TGTGCCAGCAGCGAGCGGACAGGGGGCCGGTTAGAAAAACTGTTTTTT.

This clonotype was seen a handful of times. The V and J genes are TRBV7-9 and TRBJ1-2; D may be TRBD1 (5 bases). Germline CDR1 is SEHNR and CDR2 is FQNEAQ (reference sequence). CDR3 size: 15 residues. The V end lost 5 bases, the J end lost 6 bases, and 19 bases lay between the germline ends. The CDR3 nucleotides read TGTGCCAGCAGCCGAACGACAGCAGCACCTCATGGCTACACCTTC. Its protein product is CASSRTTAAPHGYTF.

This clonotype was recorded at least ten times. The chain carries TRBV7-9 and TRBJ2-1; D is ambiguous. The germline V gene encodes CDR1 SEHNR and CDR2 FQNEAQ (reference sequence). This CDR3 spans 14 amino acids. V shed 3 bases and J shed 3 bases, with 9 bases lying between them. The CDR3 DNA is TGTGCCAGCAGCTTCGAAGCCCTCTACAATGAGCAGTTCTTC. Translated: CASSFEALYNEQFF.

This clonotype was seen at least ten times. This rearrangement joins TRBV10-3 to TRBJ2-3, with D possibly matching TRBD1 (5 bases). V lost 6 bases and J lost 3, with 16 bases in between. The CDR3 has 15 amino acids. CDR1 is ENHRY and CDR2 is SYGVKD in the germline V gene. This CDR3 is CAIRRQPEKTDTQYF. In DNA, the CDR3 is TGTGCCATCAGAAGACAGCCAGAGAAGACAGATACGCAGTATTTT.

The table lists this clonotype with many counts. The CDR3 loop reads CASSQLADPTDTQYF. In DNA form, the CDR3 reads TGCGCCAGCAGCCAATTAGCGGACCCCACAGATACGCAGTATTTT. The chain carries TRBV4-1 and TRBJ2-3; tentative D call: TRBD2 (6 bases). From germline, CDR1 is MGHRA and CDR2 YSYEKL. Trimming removed 2 bases at V and 2 bases at J, with 11 bases between. The length of the CDR3 is 15 residues.

There are a few counts of this clonotype. V gene TRBV5-5 combines with J gene TRBJ1-1; the D is unclear. Trimming shortened V by 0 bases and J by 1 base, and 4 bases separated the two germline ends. Germline V gene data show CDR1 as SGHKS and CDR2 as YYEKEE (reference sequence). This CDR3 is built from 13 residues. CDR3 DNA sequence: TGTGCCAGCAGCTTGGTCAAGAACACTGAAGCTTTCTTT. This sequence encodes CASSLVKNTEAFF.

This chain's CDR3 is CASSRSLALPYYNEQFF. The CDR3 DNA reads TGCGCCAGCAGCCGGAGTCTCGCGCTACCTTACTACAATGAGCAGTTCTTC. This chain uses TRBV5-1 with TRBJ2-1, with D unresolved. Trimming stripped 4 bases from V and 3 bases from J, with 20 bases between. The CDR3 sequence is 17 residues long. The germline gives CDR1 SGHRS, CDR2 YFSETQ.

This clonotype was picked up a small number of times. The V and J genes are TRBV2 and TRBJ1-4; no definite D call. The V gene's germline CDR1 is SNHLY and CDR2 FYNNEI. CDR3 length: 13 residues. V was clipped by 7 bases and J by 8 bases, with 14 bases between them. The CDR3 DNA follows: TGTGCCAGCAAGACCCACCCGGTGGAAAAACTGTTTTTT. It yields the protein CASKTHPVEKLFF.

This clonotype was recorded many times. This chain connects TRBV5-1 to TRBJ2-7, with a tentative D call TRBD1 (6 bases). This CDR3 is built from 14 residues. The V gene's germline CDR1 is SGHRS and CDR2 YFSETQ. Trimming took off 4 bases at V and 1 base at J, with 12 bases between the two ends. CDR3 amino acids: CASSKQTGSYEQYF. The CDR3 region has the DNA TGCGCCAGCAGCAAACAGACAGGATCCTACGAGCAGTACTTC. The complete variable domain, with remaining parts taken from reference TRBV5-1 and TRBJ2-7, reads KAGVTQTPRYLIKTRGQQVTLSCSPISGHRSVSWYQQTPGQGLQFLFEYFSETQRNKGNFPGRFSGRQFSNSRSEMNVSTLELGDSALYLCASSKQTGSYEQYFGPGTRLTVT.

This clonotype has at least ten counts. V gene TRBV12-3 or TRBV12-4 combines with J gene TRBJ2-7, with D uncertain. V shed 3 bases and J shed 5 bases, with 11 bases lying between them. This CDR3 spans 13 amino acids. The CDR3 spells CASSFFRSDEQYF. The CDR3 bases are TGTGCCAGCAGTTTCTTTCGATCCGACGAGCAGTACTTC.